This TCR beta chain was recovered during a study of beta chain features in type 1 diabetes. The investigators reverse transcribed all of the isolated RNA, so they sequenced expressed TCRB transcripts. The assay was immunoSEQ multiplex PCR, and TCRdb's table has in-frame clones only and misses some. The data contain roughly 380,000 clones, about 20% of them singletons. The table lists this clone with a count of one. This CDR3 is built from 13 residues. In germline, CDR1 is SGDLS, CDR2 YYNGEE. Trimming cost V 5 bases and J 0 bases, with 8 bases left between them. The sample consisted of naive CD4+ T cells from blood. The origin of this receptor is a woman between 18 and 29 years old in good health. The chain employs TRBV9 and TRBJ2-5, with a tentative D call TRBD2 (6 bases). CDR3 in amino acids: CASRGGDQETQYF. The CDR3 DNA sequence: TGTGCCAGCAGGGGGGGTGACCAAGAGACCCAGTACTTC.